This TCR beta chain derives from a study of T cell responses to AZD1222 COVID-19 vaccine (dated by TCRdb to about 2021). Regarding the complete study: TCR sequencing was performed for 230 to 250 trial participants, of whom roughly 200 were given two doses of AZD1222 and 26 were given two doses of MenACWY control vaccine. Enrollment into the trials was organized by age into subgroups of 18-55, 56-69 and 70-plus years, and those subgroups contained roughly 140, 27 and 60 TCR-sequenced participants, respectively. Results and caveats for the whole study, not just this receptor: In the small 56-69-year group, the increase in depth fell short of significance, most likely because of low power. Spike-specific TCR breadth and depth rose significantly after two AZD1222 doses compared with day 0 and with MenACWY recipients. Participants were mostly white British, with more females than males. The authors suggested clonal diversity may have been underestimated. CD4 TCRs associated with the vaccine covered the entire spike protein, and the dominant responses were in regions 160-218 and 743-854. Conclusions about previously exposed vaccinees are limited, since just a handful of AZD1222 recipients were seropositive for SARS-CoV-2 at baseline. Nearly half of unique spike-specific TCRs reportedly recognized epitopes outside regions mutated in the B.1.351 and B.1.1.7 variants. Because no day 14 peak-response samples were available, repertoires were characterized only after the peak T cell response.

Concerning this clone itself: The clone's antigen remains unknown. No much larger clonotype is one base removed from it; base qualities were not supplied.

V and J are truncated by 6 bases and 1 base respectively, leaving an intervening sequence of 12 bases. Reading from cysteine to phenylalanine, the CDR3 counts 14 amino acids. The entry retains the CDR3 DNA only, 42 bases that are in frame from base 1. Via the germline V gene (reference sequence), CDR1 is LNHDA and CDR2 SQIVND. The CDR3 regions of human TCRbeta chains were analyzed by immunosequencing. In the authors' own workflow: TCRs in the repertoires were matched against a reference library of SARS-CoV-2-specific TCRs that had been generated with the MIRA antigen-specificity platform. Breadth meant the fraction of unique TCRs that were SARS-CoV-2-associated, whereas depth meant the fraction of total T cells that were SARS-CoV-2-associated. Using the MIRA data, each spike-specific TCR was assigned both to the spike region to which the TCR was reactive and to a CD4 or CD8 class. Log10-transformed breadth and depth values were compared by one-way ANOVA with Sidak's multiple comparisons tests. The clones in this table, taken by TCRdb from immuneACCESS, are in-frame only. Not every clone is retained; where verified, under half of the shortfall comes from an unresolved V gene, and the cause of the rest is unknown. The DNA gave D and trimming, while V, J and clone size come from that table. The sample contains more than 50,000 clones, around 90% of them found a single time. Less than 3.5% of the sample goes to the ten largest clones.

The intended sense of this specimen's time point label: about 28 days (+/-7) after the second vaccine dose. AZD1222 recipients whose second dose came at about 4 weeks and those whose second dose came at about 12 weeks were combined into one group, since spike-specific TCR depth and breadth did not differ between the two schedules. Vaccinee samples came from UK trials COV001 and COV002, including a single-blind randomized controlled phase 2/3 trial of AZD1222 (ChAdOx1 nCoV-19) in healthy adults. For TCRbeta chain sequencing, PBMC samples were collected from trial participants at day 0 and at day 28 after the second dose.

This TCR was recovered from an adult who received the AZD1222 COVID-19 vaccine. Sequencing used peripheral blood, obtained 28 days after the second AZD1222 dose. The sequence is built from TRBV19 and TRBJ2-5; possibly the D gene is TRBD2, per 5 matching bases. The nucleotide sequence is TGTGCCAGTAGGGTAGGAGCGGTCCAAGAGACCCAGTACTTC. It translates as CASRVGAVQETQYF. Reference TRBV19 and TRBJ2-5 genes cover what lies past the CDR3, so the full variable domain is DGGITQSPKYLFRKEGQNVTLSCEQNLNHDAMYWYRQDPGQGLRLIYYSQIVNDFQKGDIAEGYSVSREKKESFPLTVTSAQKNPTAFYLCASRVGAVQETQYFGPGTRLLVL.